This T cell receptor (beta chain) was retrieved from a study of blood T cell repertoires in COVID-19. Background on the study: Samples taken during acute and convalescent COVID-19 were collected in the United States, Italy and Spain. Sample material is recorded as cDNA or gDNA derived from T cells, B-cell-depleted T cells, or PBMCs.

This CDR3 spans 15 amino acids. Germline CDR1 reads SGHRS; CDR2 reads YFSETQ. Trimming removed 0 bases at V and 0 bases at J, with 9 bases between. In the original analysis: By means of reference gene primer amplification, nucleated cell counts were estimated. Data came from immunoSEQ multiplex PCR; TCRdb stores just in-frame clones and leaves some out. V, J and clone size derive from that table, while D and trimming were established from the DNA sequence. The profile shows 350,000 to 450,000 clones, approximately 81% of them singletons. This TCR came from a woman aged 18-29 years with acute or convalescent COVID-19. Material: peripheral blood. The gene calls are TRBV5-1 and TRBJ1-1; tentative D call: TRBD1 (5 bases). This chain's CDR3 is CASSLGGTMNTEAFF. The CDR3 DNA follows: TGCGCCAGCAGCTTGGGGGGCACTATGAACACTGAAGCTTTCTTT.